Listed here is a single TCR beta chain. This entry is derived from a study of graft-versus-host responses after intestinal transplantation. Profiled with immunoSEQ multiplex PCR; TCRdb holds only in-frame clones, not every one. Counted here are about 16,000 clones, roughly 80% occurring once; the ten biggest clones make up approximately 3.8%. The CDR3 totals 14 residues. Germline V gene data show CDR1 as SGHDT and CDR2 as YYEEEE. Trimming stripped 4 bases from V and 1 base from J, with 10 bases between. Tissue from the graft was processed to free its intraepithelial and lamina propria lymphocytes. The V gene is TRBV5-6, the J gene TRBJ2-3; possibly TRBD2 for D (5 bases). The source material was ileum tissue, sampled roughly 620 days after intestinal transplantation. This clonotype was sampled from a human patient who received an intestinal transplant, so some T cells may come from the graft donor. The DNA of the CDR3 is TGTGCCAGCAGCCCCGGACTCCGCACAGATACGCAGTATTTT. It codes for CASSPGLRTDTQYF.